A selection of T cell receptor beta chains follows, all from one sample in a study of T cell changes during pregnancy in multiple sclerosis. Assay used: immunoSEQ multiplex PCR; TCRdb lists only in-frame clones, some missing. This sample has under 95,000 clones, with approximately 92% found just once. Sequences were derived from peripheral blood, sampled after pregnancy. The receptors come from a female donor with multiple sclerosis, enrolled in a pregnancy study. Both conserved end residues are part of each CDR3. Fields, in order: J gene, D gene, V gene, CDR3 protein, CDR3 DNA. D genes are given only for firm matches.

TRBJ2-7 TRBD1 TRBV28 CASSAGTGAFNEQYF TGTGCCAGCAGTGCCGGGACAGGGGCCTTCAACGAGCAGTACTTC
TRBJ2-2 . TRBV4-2 CASSQDRGAGLAFTGELFF TGTGCCAGCAGCCAAGATCGGGGGGCAGGGTTAGCCTTCACCGGGGAGCTGTTTTTT
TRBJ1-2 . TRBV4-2 CASSSTVMEGPYGYTF TGTGCCAGCAGCTCAACCGTCATGGAGGGCCCCTATGGCTACACCTTC
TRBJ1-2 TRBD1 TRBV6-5 CASSDYRGRVYGYTF TGTGCCAGCAGTGACTACAGGGGGAGGGTCTATGGCTACACCTTC
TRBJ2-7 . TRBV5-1 CASSGGDSRYAQYF TGCGCCAGCAGCGGCGGGGACAGCCGTTACGCGCAGTACTTC
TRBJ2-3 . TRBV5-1 CASSLGGHTDTQYF TGCGCCAGCAGCTTGGGCGGGCACACAGATACGCAGTATTTT
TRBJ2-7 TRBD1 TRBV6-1 CASTDRAPYEQYF TGTGCCAGCACCGACAGGGCCCCCTACGAGCAGTACTTC
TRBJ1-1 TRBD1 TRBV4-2 CASSPHPGGISEAFF TGTGCCAGCAGCCCCCATCCAGGGGGCATCTCTGAAGCTTTCTTT
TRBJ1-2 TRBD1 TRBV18 CASSLTGASYYGYTF TGTGCCAGCTCACTCACAGGGGCCTCTTACTATGGCTACACCTTC
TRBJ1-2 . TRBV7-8 CASRPHTENYGYTF TGTGCCAGCCGCCCCCATACTGAGAACTATGGCTACACCTTC
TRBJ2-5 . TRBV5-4 CASSLGTAQETQYF TGTGCCAGCAGCTTGGGGACTGCACAAGAGACCCAGTACTTC
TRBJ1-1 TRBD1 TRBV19 CASSRAGQLNTEAFF TGTGCCAGTAGCCGGGCGGGACAGCTGAACACTGAAGCTTTCTTT
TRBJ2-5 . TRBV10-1 CASSRDIQETQYF TGCGCCAGCAGTAGAGACATACAAGAGACCCAGTACTTC
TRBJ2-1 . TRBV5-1 CASSRLANSYNEQFF TGCGCCAGCAGCCGTCTAGCGAACTCCTACAATGAGCAGTTCTTC
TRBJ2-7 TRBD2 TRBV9 CASSAGDYSYEQYF TGTGCCAGCAGCGCGGGGGACTACTCCTACGAGCAGTACTTC
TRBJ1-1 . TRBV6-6 CASSYSVTVEAFF TGTGCCAGCAGTTACTCGGTAACAGTTGAAGCTTTCTTT